A selection of T cell receptor beta chains follows, all from one sample in a study of T cell changes during pregnancy in multiple sclerosis. This table comes from immunoSEQ multiplex PCR, and its TCRdb copy is limited to in-frame clones, with some not included. This table has 40,000 to 45,000 clones, around 94% appearing once. The material was peripheral blood, obtained in the third trimester of pregnancy. These receptors originate from a female donor with multiple sclerosis, enrolled in a pregnancy study. CDR3s include the opening cysteine and the closing phenylalanine or tryptophan. A D gene is named only where the DNA matches it firmly. Some rows mark clone size as missing; the rest say once, few, many or name a class of expanded clone.

-	-	TRBV7-8	TRBJ1-2	CASSLAPGGYGYTF	TGTGCCAGCAGCTTAGCCCCAGGAGGCTATGGCTACACCTTC
-	TRBD2	TRBV28	TRBJ2-7	CASSSSGTSGREQYF	TGTGCCAGCAGCTCTTCCGGGACTAGCGGGAGGGAGCAGTACTTC
-	-	TRBV29-1	TRBJ2-3	CSCGGTDTQYF	TGCAGCTGCGGGGGCACAGATACGCAGTATTTT
-	TRBD1	TRBV19	TRBJ2-7	CASSIARPGQGYEQYF	TGTGCCAGTAGTATAGCTCGTCCAGGACAGGGATACGAGCAGTACTTC
-	-	TRBV19	TRBJ1-5	CASKPTSWVGSGGNSNQPQHF	TGTGCCAGTAAGCCCACCTCCTGGGTCGGGTCAGGAGGGAATAGCAATCAGCCCCAGCATTTT
-	-	TRBV6-4	TRBJ2-3	CASSEGSGGDTQYF	TGTGCCAGCAGTGAAGGTTCAGGGGGGGATACGCAGTATTTT
once	TRBD1	TRBV5-4	TRBJ1-5	CASSLGTGSNQPQHF	TGTGCCAGCAGCTTGGGGACAGGGAGTAACCAGCCCCAGCATTTT
-	-	TRBV5-4	TRBJ2-6	CASSLFRDSGANVLTF	TGTGCCAGCAGCTTGTTCAGGGACTCTGGGGCCAACGTCCTGACTTTC
-	TRBD2	TRBV11-2	TRBJ2-1	CASGRGLQFF	TGTGCCAGCGGGAGGGGTTTACAGTTCTTC
-	TRBD1	TRBV6-5	TRBJ2-3	CASTQRGRTDTQYF	TGTGCCAGCACCCAGAGGGGGCGCACAGATACGCAGTATTTT
-	TRBD1	TRBV13	TRBJ1-6	CASSLYPGTGDSPLHF	TGTGCCAGCAGCTTATATCCCGGGACAGGGGATTCACCCCTCCACTTT
-	-	TRBV6-1	TRBJ1-2	CASNNWGEGEYGYTF	TGTGCCAGCAACAACTGGGGGGAGGGGGAGTATGGCTACACCTTC
-	-	TRBV5-1	TRBJ2-3	CASSIQADTQYF	TGCGCCAGCAGCATCCAGGCAGATACGCAGTATTTT
once	-	TRBV27	TRBJ1-2	CASSLLRQSHHYGYTF	TGTGCCAGCAGTTTATTAAGACAGTCCCATCACTATGGCTACACCTTC
-	-	TRBV14	TRBJ2-7	CASSQGLRISYEQYF	TGTGCCAGCAGCCAAGGCTTGCGAATCTCCTACGAGCAGTACTTC
once	-	TRBV6-4	TRBJ2-2	CASSAQSNTGELFF	TGTGCCAGCAGTGCACAGTCGAACACCGGGGAGCTGTTTTTT
-	-	TRBV13	TRBJ2-3	CASSLYTDTQYF	TGTGCCAGCAGCCTTTACACAGATACGCAGTATTTT
-	TRBD1	TRBV10-3	TRBJ2-3	CAIRSGTGVADTQYF	TGTGCCATCAGATCCGGGACAGGGGTTGCAGATACGCAGTATTTT